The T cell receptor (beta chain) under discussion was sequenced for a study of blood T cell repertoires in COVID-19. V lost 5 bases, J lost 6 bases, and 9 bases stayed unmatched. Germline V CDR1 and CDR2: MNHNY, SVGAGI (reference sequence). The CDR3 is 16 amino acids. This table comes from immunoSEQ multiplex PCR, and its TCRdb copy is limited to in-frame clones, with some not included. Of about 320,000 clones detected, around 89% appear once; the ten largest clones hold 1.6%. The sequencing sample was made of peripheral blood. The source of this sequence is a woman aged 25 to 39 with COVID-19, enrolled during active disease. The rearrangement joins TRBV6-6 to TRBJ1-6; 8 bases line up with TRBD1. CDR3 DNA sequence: TGTGCCAGCAGTCGACAGGGGACCTTAGGTAATTCACCCCTCCACTTT. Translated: CASSRQGTLGNSPLHF.